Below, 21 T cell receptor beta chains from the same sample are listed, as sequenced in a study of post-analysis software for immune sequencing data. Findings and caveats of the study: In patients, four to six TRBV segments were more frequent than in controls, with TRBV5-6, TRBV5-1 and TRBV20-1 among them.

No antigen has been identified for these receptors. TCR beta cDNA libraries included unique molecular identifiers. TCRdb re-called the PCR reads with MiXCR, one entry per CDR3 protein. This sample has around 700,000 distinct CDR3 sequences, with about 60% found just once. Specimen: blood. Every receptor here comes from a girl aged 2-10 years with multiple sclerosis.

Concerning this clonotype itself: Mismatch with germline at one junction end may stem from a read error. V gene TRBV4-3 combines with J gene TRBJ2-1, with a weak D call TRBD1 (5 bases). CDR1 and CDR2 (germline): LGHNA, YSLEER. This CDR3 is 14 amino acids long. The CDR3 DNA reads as TGCGCCAGCACCAGGGATCGCTCCTACAATGGGCAGTTCTTC. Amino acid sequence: CASTRDRSYNGQFF.

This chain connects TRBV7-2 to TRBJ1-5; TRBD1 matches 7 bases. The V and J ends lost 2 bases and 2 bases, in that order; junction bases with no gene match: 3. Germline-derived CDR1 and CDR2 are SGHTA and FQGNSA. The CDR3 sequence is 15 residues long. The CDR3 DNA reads TGTGCCAGCAGCTTATGGCAGGGGGGCAATCAGCCCCAGCATTTT. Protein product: CASSLWQGGNQPQHF.

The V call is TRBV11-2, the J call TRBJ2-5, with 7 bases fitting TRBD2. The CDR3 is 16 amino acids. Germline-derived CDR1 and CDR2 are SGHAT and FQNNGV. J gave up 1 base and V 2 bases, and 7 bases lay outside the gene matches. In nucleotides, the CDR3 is TGTGCCAGCAGCTTACCGAGGACTAGTGTCCAAGAGACCCAGTACTTC. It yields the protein CASSLPRTSVQETQYF.

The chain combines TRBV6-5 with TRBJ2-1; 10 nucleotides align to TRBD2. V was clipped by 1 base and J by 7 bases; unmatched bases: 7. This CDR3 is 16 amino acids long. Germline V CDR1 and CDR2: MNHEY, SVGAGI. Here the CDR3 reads CASSYFPSGGGNEQFF. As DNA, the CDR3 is TGTGCCAGCAGTTACTTCCCTAGCGGGGGAGGAAATGAGCAGTTCTTC.

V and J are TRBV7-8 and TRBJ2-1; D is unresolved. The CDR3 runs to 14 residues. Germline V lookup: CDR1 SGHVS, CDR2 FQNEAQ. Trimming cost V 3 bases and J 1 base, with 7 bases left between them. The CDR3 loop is CASSLVESYNEQFF. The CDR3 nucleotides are TGTGCCAGCAGCTTGGTGGAATCCTACAATGAGCAGTTCTTC. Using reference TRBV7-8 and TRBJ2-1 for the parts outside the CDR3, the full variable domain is GAGVSQSPRYKVAKRGQDVALRCDPISGHVSLFWYQQALGQGPEFLTYFQNEAQLDKSGLPSDRFFAERPEGSVSTLKIQRTQQEDSAVYLCASSLVESYNEQFFGPGTRLTVL.

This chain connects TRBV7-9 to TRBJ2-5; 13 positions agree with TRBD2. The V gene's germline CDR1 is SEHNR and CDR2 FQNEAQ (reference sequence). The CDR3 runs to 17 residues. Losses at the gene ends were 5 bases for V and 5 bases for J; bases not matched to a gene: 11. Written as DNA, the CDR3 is TGTGCCAGCAGCCCTGGTTGGACTAGCGGGAGTCTGGAGACCCAGTACTTC. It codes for CASSPGWTSGSLETQYF.

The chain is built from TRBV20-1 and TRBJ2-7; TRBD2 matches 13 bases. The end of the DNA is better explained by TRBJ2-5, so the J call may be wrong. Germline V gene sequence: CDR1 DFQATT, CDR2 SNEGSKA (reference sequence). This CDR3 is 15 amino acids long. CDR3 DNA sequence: TGCAGTGCTAGACTACTAGCGGGGGGGAGTGAGACCCAGTACTTC. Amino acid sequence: CSARLLAGGSETQYF.

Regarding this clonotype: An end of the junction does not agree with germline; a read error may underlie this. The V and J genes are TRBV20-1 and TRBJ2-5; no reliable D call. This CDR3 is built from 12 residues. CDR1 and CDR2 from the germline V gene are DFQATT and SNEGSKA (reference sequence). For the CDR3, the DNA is TGCAGCGCTAGGAAGGGTCCAGAGACCCAGTACTTC. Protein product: CSARKGPETQYF.

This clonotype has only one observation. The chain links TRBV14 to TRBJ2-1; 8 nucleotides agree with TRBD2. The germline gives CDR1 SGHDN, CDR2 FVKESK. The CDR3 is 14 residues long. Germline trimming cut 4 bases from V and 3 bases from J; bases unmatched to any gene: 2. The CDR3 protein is CASSRSGDYNEQFF. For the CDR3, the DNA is TGTGCCAGCAGCCGTAGCGGGGACTACAATGAGCAGTTCTTC.

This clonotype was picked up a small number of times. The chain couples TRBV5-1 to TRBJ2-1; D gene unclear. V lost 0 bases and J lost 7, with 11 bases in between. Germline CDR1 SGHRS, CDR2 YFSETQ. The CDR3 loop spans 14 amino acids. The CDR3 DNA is TGCGCCAGCAGCTTGGGTCCCCTTAGGAATGAGCAGTTCTTC. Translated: CASSLGPLRNEQFF.

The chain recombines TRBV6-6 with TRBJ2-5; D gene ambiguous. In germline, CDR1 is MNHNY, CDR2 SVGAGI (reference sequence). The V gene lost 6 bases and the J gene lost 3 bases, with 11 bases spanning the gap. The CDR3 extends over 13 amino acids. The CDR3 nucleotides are TGTGCCAGCAGGCTTGGCGGAGAAGAGACCCAGTACTTC. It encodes CASRLGGEETQYF.

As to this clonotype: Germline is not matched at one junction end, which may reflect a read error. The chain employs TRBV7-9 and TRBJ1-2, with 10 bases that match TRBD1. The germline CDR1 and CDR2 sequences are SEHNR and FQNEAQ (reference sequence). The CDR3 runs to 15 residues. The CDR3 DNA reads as TGTGCCAGCAGCTCAAGACAGGGGGCTTGGTATGACTACACCTTC. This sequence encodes CASSSRQGAWYDYTF.

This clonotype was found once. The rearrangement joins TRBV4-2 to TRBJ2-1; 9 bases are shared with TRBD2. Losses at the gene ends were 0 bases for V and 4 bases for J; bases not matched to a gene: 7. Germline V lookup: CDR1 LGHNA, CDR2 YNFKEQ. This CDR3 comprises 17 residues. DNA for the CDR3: TGTGCCAGCAGCCAAGATGAGGGCGGGAGGGCATACAATGAGCAGTTCTTC. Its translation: CASSQDEGGRAYNEQFF.

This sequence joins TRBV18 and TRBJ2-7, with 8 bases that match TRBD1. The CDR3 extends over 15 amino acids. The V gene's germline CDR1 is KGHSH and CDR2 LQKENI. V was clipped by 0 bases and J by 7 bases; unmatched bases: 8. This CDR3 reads CASSPPLTGDREQYF. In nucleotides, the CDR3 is TGTGCCAGCTCACCACCCCTGACAGGGGACCGGGAGCAGTACTTC.

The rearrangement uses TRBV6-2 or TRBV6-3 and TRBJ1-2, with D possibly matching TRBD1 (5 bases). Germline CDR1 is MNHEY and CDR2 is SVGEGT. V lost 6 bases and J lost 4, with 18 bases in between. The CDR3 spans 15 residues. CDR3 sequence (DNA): TGTGCCAGCAGACTCGACAGCGTTAGTGCCTATGGCTACACCTTC. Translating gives CASRLDSVSAYGYTF.

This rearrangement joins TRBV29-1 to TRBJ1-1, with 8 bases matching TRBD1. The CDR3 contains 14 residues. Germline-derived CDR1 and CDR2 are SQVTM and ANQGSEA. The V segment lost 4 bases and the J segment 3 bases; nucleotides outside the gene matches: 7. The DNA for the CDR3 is TGCAGCGTTGTCACCCGGACAGGGTACACTGAAGCTTTCTTT. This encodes CSVVTRTGYTEAFF.

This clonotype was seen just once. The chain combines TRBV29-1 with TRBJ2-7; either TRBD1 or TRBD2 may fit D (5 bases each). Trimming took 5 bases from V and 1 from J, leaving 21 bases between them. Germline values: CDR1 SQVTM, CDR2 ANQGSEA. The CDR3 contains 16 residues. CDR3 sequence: CSVRSEGSSISYEQYF. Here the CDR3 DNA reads TGCAGCGTTAGGAGCGAGGGGTCATCAATATCCTACGAGCAGTACTTC.

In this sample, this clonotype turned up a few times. The CDR3 region has the DNA TGTGCCAGCAGCTTAACCGGGGGAGGAGAGACCCAGTACTTC. Its protein is CASSLTGGGETQYF. The chain employs TRBV7-2 and TRBJ2-5; possibly TRBD2 for D (6 bases). The germline CDR1 and CDR2 sequences are SGHTA and FQGNSA. Trimming stripped 2 bases from V and 4 bases from J, with 11 bases between. The CDR3 runs 14 residues. The complete variable domain, with remaining parts taken from reference TRBV7-2 and TRBJ2-5, reads GAGVSQSPSNKVTEKGKDVELRCDPISGHTALYWYRQSLGQGLEFLIYFQGNSAPDKSGLPSDRFSAERTGGSVSTLTIQRTQQEDSAVYLCASSLTGGGETQYFGPGTRLLVL.

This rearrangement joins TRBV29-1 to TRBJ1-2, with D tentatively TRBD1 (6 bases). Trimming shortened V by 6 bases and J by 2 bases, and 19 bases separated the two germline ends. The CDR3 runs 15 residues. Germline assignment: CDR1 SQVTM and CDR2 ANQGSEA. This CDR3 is CSVGGAHDLNYGYTF. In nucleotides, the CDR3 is TGCAGCGTGGGGGGGGCTCACGATTTAAACTATGGCTACACCTTC. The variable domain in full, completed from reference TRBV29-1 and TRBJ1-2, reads SAVISQKPSRDICQRGTSLTIQCQVDSQVTMMFWYRQQPGQSLTLIATANQGSEATYESGFVIDKFPISRPNLTFSTLTVSNMSPEDSSIYLCSVGGAHDLNYGYTFGSGTRLTVV.

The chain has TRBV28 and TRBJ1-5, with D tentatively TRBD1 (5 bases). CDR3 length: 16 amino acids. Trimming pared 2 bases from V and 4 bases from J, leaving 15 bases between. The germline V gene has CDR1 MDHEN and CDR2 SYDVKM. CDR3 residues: CASSLDSPRRNQPQHF. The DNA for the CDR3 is TGTGCCAGCAGTTTAGACAGCCCGAGACGTAATCAGCCCCAGCATTTT.

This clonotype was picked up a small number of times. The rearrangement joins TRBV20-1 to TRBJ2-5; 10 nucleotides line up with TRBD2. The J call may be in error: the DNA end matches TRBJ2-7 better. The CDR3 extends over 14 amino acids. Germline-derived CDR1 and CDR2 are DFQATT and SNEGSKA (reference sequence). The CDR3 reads CSAPMTSGPYEQYF. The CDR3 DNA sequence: TGCAGTGCCCCAATGACTAGCGGGCCCTACGAGCAGTACTTC.